This passage covers 10 T cell receptor beta chains from one sample sequenced in a study of vaccination and CD4 T cells after COVID-19. Sequencing of DNA taken from cultured CD4+ T cells relied on the Oncomine TCR Beta short-read assay. TCRdb fed the PCR reads into MiXCR, producing one record per CDR3 protein. The table has around 3,000 distinct CDR3 sequences, over 25% seen once. Treatment of the sample: roughly 10-day PBMC culture with coronavirus spike peptide pools or control peptides (ViraFEST assay). CD4+ T lymphocytes from the unexposed donor were collected before the COVID-19 pandemic (2011-2018). What these receptors recognize is not known. Sequences were obtained from CD4+ T cells from blood, cultured in vitro. The origin of the receptors is a human donor in good health.

This chain joins TRBV5-6 and TRBJ1-6; 9 bases fit TRBD1. Germline trimming cut 3 bases from V and 2 bases from J; bases unmatched to any gene: 6. Germline CDR1 reads SGHDT; CDR2 reads YYEEEE. CDR3 length equals 17 residues. The CDR3 nucleotides are TGTGCCAGCAGCTCCCCTGGACAGGGGACCTATAATTCACCCCTCCACTTT. Residues: CASSSPGQGTYNSPLHF. The full variable domain, in which reference TRBV5-6 and TRBJ1-6 provide the parts outside the CDR3, is DAGVTQSPTHLIKTRGQQVTLRCSPKSGHDTVSWYQQALGQGPQFIFQYYEEEERQRGNFPDRFSGHQFPNYSSELNVNALLLGDSALYLCASSSPGQGTYNSPLHFGNGTRLTVT.

This clonotype was observed a few times. The chain has TRBV21-1 and TRBJ2-1; the listed D gene, TRBD2, was not tested against the DNA. TRBV21-1 is noted as a pseudogene. This CDR3 contains 15 residues. The DNA for the CDR3 is TGTGCCAGCAGCCTCGGACCACAGAGGGTCAATGAGCAGTTCTTC. Its protein product is CASSLGPQRVNEQFF.

This clonotype was recorded a few times. The chain links TRBV7-9 to TRBJ2-7; TRBD1 agrees at 7 bases. The junction had 1 base not matched to a gene; V was cut back by 2 bases and J by 0 bases. The CDR3 runs 14 residues. Looked up from germline, CDR1 is SEHNR and CDR2 is FQNEAQ (reference sequence). DNA for the CDR3: TGTGCCAGCAGCTTAACAGGGGACTCCTACGAGCAGTACTTC. This encodes CASSLTGDSYEQYF.

Only a few counts were recorded for this clonotype. This sequence joins TRBV6-1 and TRBJ2-7; D perhaps matches TRBD2 (5 bases). The V gene's germline CDR1 is MNHNS and CDR2 SASEGT. This CDR3 is built from 13 residues. Deletions cut 5 bases from V and 4 bases from J, with 12 bases between. Here the CDR3 reads CASSPGGPYEQYF. CDR3 DNA sequence: TGTGCCAGCAGTCCAGGAGGTCCGTACGAGCAGTACTTC.

Judged by abundance, this clonotype is large (0.1 to 1%). The chain recombines TRBV7-3 with TRBJ2-5, with unresolved D. The CDR3 loop spans 13 amino acids. V shed 6 bases and J shed 2 bases, with 10 bases lying between them. From germline, CDR1 is SGHTA and CDR2 FQGTGA. CDR3 loop: CASSRGSQETQYF. The CDR3 bases are TGTGCCAGCAGTCGTGGGTCTCAAGAGACCCAGTACTTC.

The sample holds a few counts of this clonotype. CDR3 amino acids: CSASTGGNTEAFF. CDR3 bases: TGCAGTGCTAGCACAGGCGGAAACACTGAAGCTTTCTTT. The rearrangement links TRBV20-1 to TRBJ1-1, with a possible D match to TRBD1 (5 bases). Trimming shortened V by 3 bases and J by 2 bases, and 10 bases separated the two germline ends. Germline CDR1 DFQATT, CDR2 SNEGSKA (reference sequence). The CDR3 is made up of 13 amino acids.

Only a few counts were recorded for this clonotype. This chain joins TRBV5-4 and TRBJ1-2; perhaps TRBD1 as D (5 bases). The CDR3 is 13 residues long. Trimming removed 3 bases from V and 8 bases from J, with 14 bases in between. Germline V gives CDR1 SGHNT, CDR2 YYREEE (reference sequence). This CDR3 reads CASSYQGRRGYTF. The CDR3 DNA sequence: TGTGCCAGCAGCTACCAGGGTCGGCGAGGCTACACCTTC.

The chain is built from TRBV25-1 and TRBJ1-2; no reliable D call. This CDR3 has 14 residues. Germline V gene sequence: CDR1 MGHDK, CDR2 SYGVNS. V was clipped by 1 base and J by 5 bases, with 11 bases between them. The CDR3 here is CASSESGGEYGYTF. CDR3 coding DNA: TGTGCCAGCAGTGAATCAGGAGGAGAATATGGCTACACCTTC.

The chain uses TRBV27 and TRBJ1-3; maybe TRBD1 (5 bases). The CDR3 is 13 residues long. CDR1 and CDR2 from the germline V gene are MNHEY and SMNVEV (reference sequence). Trimming cost V 5 bases and J 4 bases, with 9 bases left between them. CDR3 nucleotide sequence: TGTGCCAGCAGTAGGGGTGACGGAAACACCATATATTTT. Protein sequence: CASSRGDGNTIYF.

The rearrangement links TRBV5-6 to TRBJ1-5; TRBD1 aligns across 8 bases. The CDR3 has 14 residues. V was clipped by 4 bases and J by 3 bases; unmatched bases: 3. CDR1 SGHDT and CDR2 YYEEEE come from the germline V gene. This chain's CDR3 is CASSPRGLNQPQHF. CDR3 in DNA: TGTGCCAGCAGCCCCAGGGGGCTCAATCAGCCCCAGCATTTT.